The 27 T cell receptor beta chains presented below share a single source sample, sequenced in a study of breast tumors, draining lymph nodes, adjacent tissues. TCRdb recomputed calls from the multiplex PCR reads with MiXCR, one row per CDR3 protein. The table includes tens of thousands of distinct CDR3 sequences, approximately 75% detected once. Sequenced: tumor-adjacent breast tissue. These receptor sequences come from a female donor with breast cancer. Some clones in this sample may be carry-over from other donors' samples.

The rearrangement joins TRBV11-3 to TRBJ2-3, with D perhaps assigned TRBD1 or TRBD2 (5 bases each). Trimming cost V 3 bases and J 2 bases, with 9 bases left between them. The CDR3 is 14 amino acids. CDR1 is SGHNT and CDR2 is YENEEA in the germline V gene. DNA of the CDR3: TGTGCCAGCAGCTTCGGGACCAACACAGATACGCAGTATTTT. Amino acids: CASSFGTNTDTQYF.

J is TRBJ1-2 and V is TRBV20-1; TRBD1 might be the D (6 bases). The CDR3 runs to 14 residues. From germline, CDR1 is DFQATT and CDR2 SNEGSKA (reference sequence). V lost 5 bases to trimming and J lost 2 bases, with 15 bases between them. CDR3 residues: CSARGGRTNYGYTF. The DNA for the CDR3 is TGCAGTGCTCGTGGGGGCAGGACGAACTATGGCTACACCTTC.

The V call is TRBV13, the J call TRBJ2-7, with TRBD2 matching 13 bases. The CDR3 extends over 15 amino acids. Trimming cost V 4 bases and J 7 bases; bases outside gene matches: 7. CDR1 PRHDT and CDR2 FYEKMQ come from the germline V gene (reference sequence). CDR3: CASSSTSGRALEQYF. The DNA for the CDR3 is TGTGCCAGCAGCTCCACTAGCGGGAGGGCTCTTGAGCAGTACTTC.

This sequence joins TRBV10-3 and TRBJ1-6; D gene ambiguous. The CDR3 length is 14 residues. Germline-derived CDR1 and CDR2 are ENHRY and SYGVKD. V lost 3 bases to trimming and J lost 5 bases, with 8 bases between them. This CDR3 reads CAISEVENNSPLHF. The CDR3 nucleotides read TGTGCCATCAGTGAAGTGGAGAATAATTCACCCCTCCACTTT.

In this sample, this clonotype is large (0.1 to 1%). The chain employs TRBV29-1 and TRBJ1-3; D unresolved. This CDR3 has 13 amino acids. Trimming cost V 4 bases and J 0 bases, with 7 bases left between them. In germline, CDR1 is SQVTM, CDR2 ANQGSEA. The CDR3 coding sequence is TGCAGCGTTGTTCCTCACTCTGGAAACACCATATATTTT. It specifies CSVVPHSGNTIYF.

The V call is TRBV29-1, the J call TRBJ2-7, with 7 bases aligning to TRBD2. Germline V gene data show CDR1 as SQVTM and CDR2 as ANQGSEA. Trimming cost V 4 bases and J 0 bases; bases outside gene matches: 9. The CDR3 consists of 15 residues. For the CDR3, the DNA is TGCAGCGTTGGGAGCCCTAGCGGCAACTCCTACGAGCAGTACTTC. Its translation is CSVGSPSGNSYEQYF.

The rearrangement joins TRBV30 to TRBJ2-7; D is unclear. The germline CDR1 and CDR2 sequences are GTSNPN and SVGIG (reference sequence). The CDR3 is 12 residues long. Trimming stripped 2 bases from V and 7 bases from J, with 12 bases between. The CDR3 DNA follows: TGTGCCTGGAGTCCCAGAGGAAGGGAGCAGTACTTC. It is translated as CAWSPRGREQYF.

The chain links TRBV11-2 to TRBJ2-1; 8 nucleotides line up with TRBD2. CDR3 size: 16 residues. Germline V lookup: CDR1 SGHAT, CDR2 FQNNGV. V shed 6 bases and J 0 bases; nucleotides not matched to a gene: 7. In DNA form, the CDR3 reads TGTGCCAGCAGACGCACGGGACTAGGCTCCTACAATGAGCAGTTCTTC. Translating it yields CASRRTGLGSYNEQFF. Variable domain in full (rest from reference TRBV11-2 and TRBJ2-1): EAGVAQSPRYKIIEKRQSVAFWCNPISGHATLYWYQQILGQGPKLLIQFQNNGVVDDSQLPKDRFSAERLKGVDSTLKIQPAKLEDSAVYLCASRRTGLGSYNEQFFGPGTRLTVL.

The J gene is TRBJ2-1, the V gene TRBV5-5; 8 nucleotides line up with TRBD2. Germline V lookup: CDR1 SGHKS, CDR2 YYEKEE (reference sequence). V lost 3 bases to trimming and J lost 5 bases; unmatched junction nucleotides: 7. The CDR3 length is 15 residues. The CDR3 DNA reads as TGTGCCAGCAGCTCGGGACTAGTGATCAACAATGAGCAGTTCTTC. Protein product: CASSSGLVINNEQFF.

V is TRBV27 and J is TRBJ1-2, with D perhaps matching TRBD1 (5 bases). The CDR3 loop spans 13 amino acids. V was pared by 5 bases and J by 5 bases, with 12 bases between. Germline values: CDR1 MNHEY, CDR2 SMNVEV (reference sequence). This CDR3 is CASSLGRWYGYTF. The CDR3 coding sequence is TGTGCCAGCAGTCTGGGGCGCTGGTATGGCTACACCTTC.

V is TRBV20-1 and J is TRBJ2-1, with TRBD2 matching 11 bases. Germline trimming cut 0 bases from V and 0 bases from J; bases unmatched to any gene: 4. The CDR3 covers 17 residues. Germline V lookup: CDR1 DFQATT, CDR2 SNEGSKA (reference sequence). CDR3 sequence: CSARDLAGGPSYNEQFF. In nucleotides, the CDR3 is TGCAGTGCTAGAGATTTAGCGGGAGGGCCCTCCTACAATGAGCAGTTCTTC.

The CDR3 DNA is TGTGCCAGCAGCGTATGGGGTGGGGAGGGCGAGCAGTACTTC. Translation gives CASSVWGGEGEQYF. The rearrangement uses TRBV9 and TRBJ2-7; 7 bases fit TRBD2. Germline loops: CDR1 SGDLS, CDR2 YYNGEE. V lost 1 base to trimming and J lost 6 bases; unmatched junction nucleotides: 7. The CDR3 runs to 14 residues.

Details on this clonotype: Without the conserved terminal phenylalanine or tryptophan, this CDR3 likely stems from a read error. This chain uses TRBV12-3 or TRBV12-4 with TRBJ1-2; D is possibly TRBD1 (5 bases). Trimming took off 5 bases at V and 8 bases at J, with 12 bases between the two ends. The CDR3 is 12 residues long. CDR3 nucleotides: TGTGCCAGCAGTGACAGTCTTAGGGGCTACACCCTC. Its protein product is CASSDSLRGYTL.

This clonotype has only a few counts. V and J are TRBV29-1 and TRBJ2-7; D may correspond to TRBD1 or TRBD2 (5 bases each). The germline gives CDR1 SQVTM, CDR2 ANQGSEA. The CDR3 length is 14 residues. The V gene lost 4 bases and the J gene lost 5 bases, with 18 bases spanning the gap. The CDR3 bases are TGCAGCGTTGTACTAGGGGCTAGGATCCACGAGCAGTACTTC. Translation gives CSVVLGARIHEQYF.

The chain joins TRBV5-1 to TRBJ2-7, with 9 nucleotides matching TRBD2. After removal of 6 bases from V and 2 bases from J, the junction contained 9 bases not matched to a gene. Germline V gene data show CDR1 as SGHRS and CDR2 as YFSETQ. This CDR3 has 15 amino acids. CDR3 coding DNA: TGCGCCAGCAATTCTGGGGCTAGCGGGACCTACGAGCAGTACTTC. This sequence encodes CASNSGASGTYEQYF.

As DNA, the CDR3 is TGCAGTGCTAGAAAAGACTACGAGCAGTACTTC. Encoded protein: CSARKDYEQYF. The chain couples TRBV20-1 to TRBJ2-7; D not resolved. Germline V CDR1 and CDR2: DFQATT, SNEGSKA (reference sequence). Trimming removed 2 bases at V and 3 bases at J, with 5 bases between. CDR3 length: 11 residues.

This sequence joins TRBV9 and TRBJ2-1, with 11 bases lining up with TRBD2. The length of the CDR3 is 16 residues. Trimming removed 3 bases from V and 4 bases from J; junction bases left unmatched: 6. CDR1 is SGDLS, CDR2 YYNGEE, per germline. The CDR3 DNA follows: TGTGCCAGCAGCGCCTATCTAGCGGGAGGTTACAATGAGCAGTTCTTC. Translating gives CASSAYLAGGYNEQFF.

The chain has TRBV20-1 and TRBJ2-7; 10 nucleotides line up with TRBD2. V was clipped by 5 bases and J by 2 bases; unmatched bases: 9. This CDR3 spans 15 amino acids. Germline CDR1 and CDR2: DFQATT and SNEGSKA (reference sequence). The CDR3, as DNA: TGCAGTGCTTTTTCGCGGACTAGCGGTACCTACGAGCAGTACTTC. It yields the protein CSAFSRTSGTYEQYF.

In this sample, this clonotype is large. This sequence joins TRBV9 and TRBJ1-2, with 7 bases matching TRBD1. Trimming removed 3 bases from V and 4 bases from J; junction bases left unmatched: 12. Germline CDR1 SGDLS, CDR2 YYNGEE. This CDR3 region has 16 residues. The CDR3 DNA reads TGTGCCAGCAGCGAGACAGGGTCGGTCTTAACCTATGGCTACACCTTC. Its translation: CASSETGSVLTYGYTF.

The V gene is TRBV9, the J gene TRBJ2-1, with 9 bases identical to TRBD2. The length of the CDR3 is 15 residues. V trimming: 4 bases; J trimming: 8 bases; junction bases outside the gene matches: 10. Looked up from germline, CDR1 is SGDLS and CDR2 is YYNGEE. The CDR3 bases are TGTGCCAGCAGCCCCGGGGTAGCGGGAGCGGATGAGCAGTTCTTC. It encodes CASSPGVAGADEQFF.

This clonotype rates as medium-sized. This sequence joins TRBV20-1 and TRBJ2-3, with a weak D call TRBD1 (5 bases). Germline V gives CDR1 DFQATT, CDR2 SNEGSKA (reference sequence). The CDR3 sequence is 15 residues long. Trimming left V 2 bases short and J 2 bases short, with 14 bases between. This CDR3 is CSARIPGILTDTQYF. The DNA of the CDR3 is TGCAGTGCTAGAATACCAGGGATCCTCACAGATACGCAGTATTTT.

The chain joins TRBV19 to TRBJ1-6; TRBD1 agrees at 7 bases. The V gene's germline CDR1 is LNHDA and CDR2 SQIVND (reference sequence). The J segment lost 6 bases and the V segment lost 3 bases, leaving 5 bases of the junction unmatched. There are 15 residues in the CDR3. CDR3 in DNA: TGTGCCAGTAGTATCGGACAGGAGATTAATTCACCCCTCCACTTT. It encodes CASSIGQEINSPLHF.

This clonotype was observed at least ten times. This chain uses TRBV18 with TRBJ1-5, with 10 bases that match TRBD1. The CDR3 has 16 amino acids. V lost 5 bases to trimming and J lost 5 bases; unmatched junction nucleotides: 9. Looked up from germline, CDR1 is KGHSH and CDR2 is LQKENI. The CDR3 DNA follows: TGTGCCAGCTCAGCCCGGGACAGGGGCGGTGATCAGCCCCAGCATTTT. This sequence encodes CASSARDRGGDQPQHF. The variable domain in full, completed from reference TRBV18 and TRBJ1-5, reads NAGVMQNPRHLVRRRGQEARLRCSPMKGHSHVYWYRQLPEEGLKFMVYLQKENIIDESGMPKERFSAEFPKEGPSILRIQQVVRGDSAAYFCASSARDRGGDQPQHFGDGTRLSIL.

The chain joins TRBV11-2 to TRBJ2-7; D not resolved. V lost 5 bases and J lost 6, with 14 bases in between. The CDR3 totals 13 residues. Germline loops: CDR1 SGHAT, CDR2 FQNNGV. DNA for the CDR3: TGTGCCAGCAGCACTCATGGGGAACGCGAGCAGTACTTC. It codes for CASSTHGEREQYF.

The V and J genes are TRBV2 and TRBJ2-2, with TRBD2 matching 14 bases. The ends lost 8 bases at V and 5 bases at J; junction bases unmatched: 4. Per germline, CDR1 SNHLY and CDR2 FYNNEI. The CDR3 length is 15 residues. The CDR3 sequence: CASSWTSGRTGELFF. The CDR3 DNA follows: TGTGCCAGCTCCTGGACTAGCGGGAGGACCGGGGAGCTGTTTTTT.

This rearrangement joins TRBV5-5 to TRBJ2-2; D may be TRBD1 (5 bases). V lost 0 bases to trimming and J lost 1 base, with 7 bases between them. CDR3 length equals 15 residues. Germline V gives CDR1 SGHKS, CDR2 YYEKEE (reference sequence). In DNA, the CDR3 is TGTGCCAGCAGCTTGGCAGGGAAGAACACCGGGGAGCTGTTTTTT. Translated, it gives CASSLAGKNTGELFF.

The gene calls are TRBV11-2 and TRBJ2-7; 10 nucleotides match TRBD1. The V gene's germline CDR1 is SGHAT and CDR2 FQNNGV. This CDR3 has 15 residues. Trimming at V came to 4 bases and at J to 2 bases, leaving 5 bases not matched to a gene. CDR3: CASSSRQGATYEQYF. CDR3 nucleotides: TGTGCCAGCAGCTCCCGACAGGGGGCGACCTACGAGCAGTACTTC.